This T cell receptor (beta chain) is from a study of T cell changes during pregnancy in multiple sclerosis. The method was immunoSEQ multiplex PCR; TCRdb's version includes in-frame clones alone and lacks a portion of them. The table has around 71,000 clones, over 85% seen once. The germline gives CDR1 SQVTM, CDR2 ANQGSEA. After removal of 7 bases from V and 3 bases from J, the junction contained 6 bases not matched to a gene. There are 12 residues in the CDR3. The genes are TRBV29-1 and TRBJ2-7; 7 bases match TRBD1. Sequences were derived from peripheral blood, sampled in the third trimester of pregnancy. This TCR was recovered from a female donor with multiple sclerosis, enrolled in a pregnancy study. This chain's CDR3 is CSARQGRYEQYF. The DNA of the CDR3 is TGCAGCGCACGACAGGGACGCTACGAGCAGTACTTC.